This T cell receptor beta chain was sequenced during a study of memory CD8 T cells in hepatitis C reinfection. Across the study: A couple of donors cleared primary HCV but became chronic after reinfection. A positive HCV RNA test after two negatives ≥60 days apart defined reinfection.

The germline V gene encodes CDR1 MGHRA and CDR2 YSYEKL. Trimming removed 5 bases at V and 4 bases at J, with 14 bases between. The CDR3 extends over 15 amino acids. The time point: late/post reinfection, 12 to 24 weeks after detection. TCR sequencing was done directly ex vivo on sorted cells, without expansion in vitro. The table came from immunoSEQ multiplex PCR; TCRdb's copy has only in-frame clones and leaves some out. The sample shows tens of thousands of clones, roughly 87% of them seen only once. J is TRBJ2-2 and V is TRBV4-1; D possibly corresponds to TRBD2 (5 bases). The origin of this receptor is a man aged 18 to 29 with hepatitis C virus infection. Sample: naive CD8+ T cells sorted from blood. The CDR3 protein is CASSYRSSITGELFF. As DNA, the CDR3 is TGCGCCAGCAGCTACCGTTCTAGCATCACCGGGGAGCTGTTTTTT.